The 7 T cell receptor beta chains below come from one sample, sequenced in a study of shared clonotypes between healthy human individuals. Profiled with immunoSEQ multiplex PCR; TCRdb holds only in-frame clones, not every one. The top ten hold about 1.5% of the sample, which has nearly 1 million clones, around three quarters seen once. The sample was memory CD4+ T cells sorted from blood. Subset specified: CD45RA-negative fraction. The receptors stem from a young man in good health.

This clone was picked up many times. V usage is TRBV11-1 and J usage is TRBJ2-7; D ambiguous. The V end was cut by 1 base, the J end by 1 base, with 8 bases between. The CDR3 consists of 14 residues. Germline-derived CDR1 and CDR2 are SGHAT and FQDESV (reference sequence). The CDR3 spells CASSLEVGSYEQYF. The CDR3, as DNA: TGTGCCAGCAGCTTAGAGGTAGGATCCTACGAGCAGTACTTC.

The V and J genes are TRBV28 and TRBJ2-7, with D maybe TRBD2 (6 bases). From germline, CDR1 is MDHEN and CDR2 SYDVKM. Trimming cost V 4 bases and J 2 bases, with 15 bases left between them. The CDR3 consists of 15 residues. The CDR3 sequence: CASSSHATSTYEQYF. The CDR3 bases are TGTGCCAGCAGTTCGCACGCCACTAGCACCTACGAGCAGTACTTC.

With respect to this clone: One end of the junction fails to match germline, which may point to a read error. The J gene is TRBJ2-1, the V gene TRBV20-1; 7 bases align to TRBD1. In germline, CDR1 is DFQATT, CDR2 SNEGSKA (reference sequence). The CDR3 is made up of 11 amino acids. The CDR3 DNA follows: TGCAGTGCTAGAGACGACAGGGATGGGATCTTC. This codes for CSARDDRDGIF.

V usage is TRBV6-1 and J usage is TRBJ1-1, with D uncertain. In germline, CDR1 is MNHNS, CDR2 SASEGT. V was pared by 8 bases and J by 0 bases, with 13 bases between. The CDR3 runs to 14 residues. CDR3 DNA: TGTGCCAGCGGCGGGGTGGGGATGAACACTGAAGCTTTCTTT. The encoded protein is CASGGVGMNTEAFF.

The rearrangement uses TRBV4-1 and TRBJ2-7; TRBD1 matches 9 bases. Germline trimming cut 5 bases from V and 4 bases from J; bases unmatched to any gene: 9. Germline CDR1 reads MGHRA; CDR2 reads YSYEKL. The CDR3 spans 15 residues. This CDR3 is CASSRGGQGPYEQYF. The CDR3 DNA is TGCGCCAGCAGCAGGGGGGGACAGGGCCCATACGAGCAGTACTTC.

In this sample, this clone turned up many times. A much larger clone is a single base away; this may be a read error. The same CDR3 can be traced to other DNA sequences in this sample. V is TRBV7-9 and J is TRBJ1-5; no firm D call. This CDR3 has 13 amino acids. The germline V and J ends were trimmed by 1 base and 6 bases, with 7 bases remaining between them. Looked up from germline, CDR1 is SEHNR and CDR2 is FQNEAQ (reference sequence). The CDR3 DNA sequence: TGTGCCAGCAGCTTAGACGAGGGTCAGCCCCAGCATTTT. It codes for CASSLDEGQPQHF.

The chain couples TRBV6-1 to TRBJ1-3, with a weak D call TRBD1 (6 bases). The germline V and J ends were trimmed by 3 bases and 0 bases, with 12 bases remaining between them. The CDR3 runs to 16 residues. Per the germline V gene, CDR1 is MNHNS and CDR2 is SASEGT. CDR3 DNA: TGTGCCAGCAGTGACCGACAGGCAAACTCTGGAAACACCATATATTTT. As protein: CASSDRQANSGNTIYF.